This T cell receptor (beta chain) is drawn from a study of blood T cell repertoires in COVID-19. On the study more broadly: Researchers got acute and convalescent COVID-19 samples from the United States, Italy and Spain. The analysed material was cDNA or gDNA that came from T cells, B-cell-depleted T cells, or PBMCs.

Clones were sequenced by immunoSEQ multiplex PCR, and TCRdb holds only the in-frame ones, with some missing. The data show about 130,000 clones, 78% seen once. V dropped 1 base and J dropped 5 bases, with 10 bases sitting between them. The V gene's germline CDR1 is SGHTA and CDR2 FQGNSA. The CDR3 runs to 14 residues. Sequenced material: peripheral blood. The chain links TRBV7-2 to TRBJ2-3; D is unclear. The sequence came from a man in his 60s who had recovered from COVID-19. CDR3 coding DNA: TGTGCCAGCAGCTTAGGGCAGGCAGGAGATACGCAGTATTTT. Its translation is CASSLGQAGDTQYF.